The T cell receptor beta chain described here comes from a study of T-cell reconstitution after alpha-beta-depleted transplantation in children. Study outcomes and limitations: The origin of high day-60 TCRbeta diversity in some patients lay in surviving recipient T cells and thymic progenitors. T cells produced anew were the main source of T-cell counts and diversity one year after transplant.

The CDR3 has 16 residues. Between the trimmed V and J ends, which lost 3 bases and 3 bases, there was a span of 15 bases. The germline V gene has CDR1 LNHNV and CDR2 YYDKDF (reference sequence). Unique molecular identifiers featured in how the TCRbeta library was prepared. Each CDR3 protein gets one entry after TCRdb re-called the PCR reads with MiXCR. The sample contains fewer than 1 million distinct CDR3 sequences, around 15% of which appear only once. On this clonotype itself: Its target is unknown.

This specimen consisted of PBMCs, mostly from graft donor cells, obtained 360 days after TCRalphabeta/CD19-depleted stem cell transplant. The receptor was derived from a male patient between 10 and 17 years old who had a stem cell transplant for acute lymphoblastic leukemia, so the T cells may come from the graft donor. The rearrangement joins TRBV15 to TRBJ2-1; possibly TRBD2 for D (5 bases). In DNA, the CDR3 is TGTGCCACCAGCAGCGAAAGGAGGCTAGTCTACAATGAGCAGTTCTTC. Translation gives CATSSERRLVYNEQFF.